A single sample gave rise to the 11 T cell receptor beta chains below, sequenced in a study of siplizumab effects on memory and regulatory T cells (dated by TCRdb to the late 2010s). Libraries were constructed by the immunoSEQ multiplex PCR assay. As stored in TCRdb, this immuneACCESS dataset retains in-frame rearrangements with V and J assigned. A fraction of the clones does not appear; measured against another copy, unresolved V genes explain less than half of the discrepancy, and the remainder lacks a known reason. The sample includes approximately 100,000 clones, with approximately 93% observed a single time. The leading ten clones occupy roughly 0.64% of the sample. Input material: Tregs sorted from blood. The receptor source for this set is a human donor in good health.

V and J are TRBV6-5 and TRBJ2-3; 7 bases agree with TRBD1. The CDR3 consists of 15 residues. V was pared by 6 bases and J by 3 bases, with 9 bases of the junction left unmatched. In germline, CDR1 is MNHEY, CDR2 SVGAGI. The CDR3 here is CASRLTRQGTDTQYF. CDR3 bases: TGTGCCAGCAGACTAACAAGACAGGGAACAGATACGCAGTATTTT.

The chain combines TRBV11-3 with TRBJ2-1; 8 bases agree with TRBD1. Germline V lookup: CDR1 SGHNT, CDR2 YENEEA. The CDR3 runs to 16 residues. V lost 1 base and J lost 6; bases outside the gene matches: 8. The CDR3: CASSLVVLDRANEQFF. For the CDR3, the DNA is TGTGCCAGCAGCTTAGTCGTATTGGACAGGGCCAATGAGCAGTTCTTC.

The V call is TRBV7-9, the J call TRBJ1-1; no reliable D call. Germline-derived CDR1 and CDR2 are SEHNR and FQNEAQ (reference sequence). Trimming cost V 3 bases and J 1 base, with 6 bases left between them. The CDR3 extends over 13 amino acids. CDR3 DNA: TGTGCCAGCAGCTTCGCAGGGAACACTGAAGCTTTCTTT. Translating it yields CASSFAGNTEAFF. The entire variable domain, with the rest obtained from reference TRBV7-9 and TRBJ1-1, is as follows: DTGVSQNPRHKITKRGQNVTFRCDPISEHNRLYWYRQTLGQGPEFLTYFQNEAQLEKSRLLSDRFSAERPKGSFSTLEIQRTEQGDSAMYLCASSFAGNTEAFFGQGTRLTVV.

In its sample, this clone ranks as medium-sized. The chain recombines TRBV4-1 with TRBJ1-6; D remains unclear. Germline V gene lookup returns CDR1 MGHRA and CDR2 YSYEKL. This CDR3 region has 14 residues. V was cut by 2 bases and J by 5 bases, with 7 bases left in between. The CDR3 DNA reads TGCGCCAGCAGCCAACGACGGGATAATTCACCCCTCCACTTT. Translating gives CASSQRRDNSPLHF.

This chain connects TRBV10-3 to TRBJ2-1, with a weak D call TRBD1 (5 bases). V dropped 2 bases and J dropped 5 bases, with 7 bases sitting between them. The CDR3 totals 13 residues. From germline, CDR1 is ENHRY and CDR2 SYGVKD. The CDR3 protein is CAISEDRNNEQFF. The CDR3 coding sequence is TGTGCCATCAGTGAGGACAGAAACAATGAGCAGTTCTTC.

This chain uses TRBV11-1 with TRBJ1-6; D is perhaps TRBD1 (5 bases). The CDR3 totals 14 residues. Trimming stripped 6 bases from V and 9 bases from J, with 15 bases between. Per germline, CDR1 SGHAT and CDR2 FQDESV (reference sequence). The CDR3 bases are TGTGCCAGCAGTTCGGGACTGGTGGGTTCACCCCTCCACTTT. It yields the protein CASSSGLVGSPLHF.

This rearrangement joins TRBV11-3 to TRBJ2-7; D remains unclear. CDR1 is SGHNT, CDR2 YENEEA, per germline. The CDR3 runs 14 residues. V lost 5 bases and J 1 base, leaving 12 bases between the germline ends. The CDR3: CASSTPTRSYEQYF. For the CDR3, the DNA is TGTGCCAGCAGCACCCCGACGAGATCCTACGAGCAGTACTTC.

CDR3 in DNA: TGTGCCAGCAGGGATTCTCAATATGGCTACACCTTC. This codes for CASRDSQYGYTF. The chain recombines TRBV6-4 with TRBJ1-2; D ambiguous. CDR1 and CDR2 (germline): MRHNA, SNTAGT. This CDR3 has 12 residues. The V and J ends lost 6 bases and 5 bases respectively, with 10 bases between them.

The rearrangement links TRBV19 to TRBJ1-2; D gene ambiguous. The CDR3 sequence is 14 residues long. V lost 4 bases and J lost 4, with 13 bases in between. The germline V gene encodes CDR1 LNHDA and CDR2 SQIVND (reference sequence). CDR3 region: CASSTQSGSYGYTF. As DNA, the CDR3 is TGTGCCAGTAGTACCCAGTCTGGAAGCTATGGCTACACCTTC.

The count of this clone is one. CDR3 coding DNA: TGTGCCAGCAGCGGGACGGAACAGACCCAGTACTTC. Amino acid sequence: CASSGTEQTQYF. The chain is built from TRBV6-6 and TRBJ2-5; D tentatively reads TRBD1 or TRBD2 (5 bases each). V shed 6 bases and J shed 6 bases, with 11 bases lying between them. CDR1 and CDR2 (germline): MNHNY, SVGAGI (reference sequence). This CDR3 has 12 residues.

The chain joins TRBV29-1 to TRBJ2-7; a possible D gene is TRBD2 (5 bases). The CDR3 runs 13 residues. V was trimmed by 4 bases and J by 2 bases, leaving 12 bases between them. Looked up from germline, CDR1 is SQVTM and CDR2 is ANQGSEA. The CDR3 DNA reads as TGCAGCGTTGGGACTCCTCCCACCTACGAGCAGTACTTC. Protein product: CSVGTPPTYEQYF.